These 27 T cell receptor beta chains came from one sample sequenced in a study of blood T cell repertoires in COVID-19. The assay was immunoSEQ multiplex PCR, and TCRdb's table has in-frame clones only and misses some. The sample contains under 200,000 clones, 84% of which appear only once. The sequenced material came from peripheral blood. These receptors originate from a woman in her 70s with COVID-19, enrolled during active disease.

This sequence joins TRBV3-1 (or the pseudogene TRBV3-2) and TRBJ2-1; tentatively, D is TRBD2 (5 bases). Trimming shortened V by 8 bases and J by 3 bases, and 8 bases separated the two germline ends. Germline CDR1 is LGHDT and CDR2 is YNNKEL (reference sequence). This CDR3 is built from 12 residues. The chain's CDR3 is CASSGNYNEQFF. CDR3 coding DNA: TGTGCCAGCTCCGGGAACTACAATGAGCAGTTCTTC.

A single count supports this clone. The V gene is TRBV7-2, the J gene TRBJ2-1; TRBD2 agrees at 8 bases. After removal of 5 bases from V and 6 bases from J, the junction contained 9 bases not matched to a gene. Germline CDR1 SGHTA, CDR2 FQGNSA. The CDR3 runs 15 residues. The CDR3 reads CASSRPGGPSNEQFF. In DNA, the CDR3 is TGTGCCAGCAGCCGCCCGGGAGGGCCTAGCAATGAGCAGTTCTTC.

This chain joins TRBV3-1 (or the pseudogene TRBV3-2) and TRBJ1-3, with D maybe TRBD1 (6 bases). CDR1 LGHDT and CDR2 YNNKEL come from the germline V gene (reference sequence). V gave up 4 bases and J gave up 0 bases, with 10 bases separating them. This CDR3 comprises 15 residues. The CDR3 here is CASSRDTSSGNTIYF. CDR3 DNA sequence: TGTGCCAGCAGCCGGGACACTAGCTCTGGAAACACCATATATTTT.

V usage is TRBV29-1 and J usage is TRBJ1-1; tentatively, D is TRBD1 (6 bases). Deletions cut 7 bases from V and 5 bases from J, with 14 bases between. The germline gives CDR1 SQVTM, CDR2 ANQGSEA. This CDR3 has 12 residues. Here the CDR3 reads CSGGLRGTEAFF. CDR3 nucleotide sequence: TGCAGCGGGGGGCTTCGGGGTACTGAAGCTTTCTTT.

The chain combines TRBV19 with TRBJ1-5; TRBD1 matches at 8 bases. Trimming cost V 6 bases and J 3 bases; bases outside gene matches: 7. This CDR3 is 15 amino acids long. Germline V CDR1 and CDR2: LNHDA, SQIVND (reference sequence). The CDR3, as DNA: TGTGCCAGTAGCCCTGGGACAGGTAACAATCAGCCCCAGCATTTT. Its translation is CASSPGTGNNQPQHF. The full variable domain, completed using reference TRBV19 and TRBJ1-5, is DGGITQSPKYLFRKEGQNVTLSCEQNLNHDAMYWYRQDPGQGLRLIYYSQIVNDFQKGDIAEGYSVSREKKESFPLTVTSAQKNPTAFYLCASSPGTGNNQPQHFGDGTRLSIL.

V gene TRBV7-8 combines with J gene TRBJ2-7, with D tentatively TRBD2 (5 bases). The CDR3 has 13 residues. Trimming shortened V by 3 bases and J by 6 bases, and 12 bases separated the two germline ends. Germline assignment: CDR1 SGHVS and CDR2 FQNEAQ. The chain's CDR3 is CASSFSPRAEQYV. In DNA form, the CDR3 reads TGTGCCAGCAGCTTTAGCCCGCGGGCCGAGCAGTACGTC.

CDR3 DNA: TGTGCCAGCTGCCGAGCGGGACAGAACACCGGGGAGCTGTTTTTT. Protein: CASCRAGQNTGELFF. This chain joins TRBV5-5 and TRBJ2-2; D is perhaps TRBD2 (7 bases). The germline V and J ends were trimmed by 7 bases and 1 base, with 14 bases remaining between them. Per the germline V gene, CDR1 is SGHKS and CDR2 is YYEKEE (reference sequence). This CDR3 has 15 residues.

The V and J genes are TRBV19 and TRBJ1-1; maybe TRBD1 (6 bases). The CDR3 loop spans 15 amino acids. Germline values: CDR1 LNHDA, CDR2 SQIVND (reference sequence). V was shortened by 5 bases and J by 4 bases, with 17 bases between the two germline ends. The CDR3 sequence is CASSQGSVVGTEAFF. CDR3 in DNA: TGTGCCAGTAGTCAGGGGTCGGTGGTGGGCACTGAAGCTTTCTTT.

This chain links TRBV5-1 with TRBJ2-5, with 10 positions matching TRBD2. The CDR3 totals 16 residues. The trim removed 0 bases at V and 6 bases at J, leaving 8 bases unmatched. The V gene's germline CDR1 is SGHRS and CDR2 YFSETQ. The CDR3 region has the DNA TGCGCCAGCAGCTTGGTGGCTAGCGGGGGTAGACAGACCCAGTACTTC. Translation gives CASSLVASGGRQTQYF.

This clone was counted between two and nine times. The chain has TRBV6-6 and TRBJ1-1; 7 bases agree with TRBD1. CDR1 is MNHNY and CDR2 is SVGAGI in the germline V gene (reference sequence). The CDR3 sequence is 14 residues long. Germline trimming cut 7 bases from V and 2 bases from J; bases unmatched to any gene: 7. In nucleotides, the CDR3 is TGTGCCAGCACCCCCGGGACAGCAAACACTGAAGCTTTCTTT. Its protein product is CASTPGTANTEAFF.

The CDR3, as DNA: TGTGCCAGCAGCTTACAGGGGGCCCCCACAGATACGCAGTATTTT. It encodes CASSLQGAPTDTQYF. The chain joins TRBV7-2 to TRBJ2-3; 8 nucleotides align to TRBD1. V lost 2 bases and J lost 2; bases outside the gene matches: 3. Germline V CDR1 and CDR2: SGHTA, FQGNSA. CDR3 length equals 15 residues.

The rearrangement links TRBV6-5 to TRBJ2-2; weak D call: TRBD1 (5 bases). Per germline, CDR1 MNHEY and CDR2 SVGAGI. This CDR3 is built from 14 residues. Between the trimmed V and J ends, which lost 8 bases and 7 bases, there was a span of 17 bases. DNA of the CDR3: TGTGCCAGCTCATGGGGCGGAGTGGTCGGGGAGCTGTTTTTT. It translates to CASSWGGVVGELFF.

For the CDR3, the DNA is TGTGCCAGCACCCAACTAGCGGGAGGGGGTACGCAGTATTTT. It specifies CASTQLAGGGTQYF. V and J are TRBV6-5 and TRBJ2-3, with 13 bases identical to TRBD2. Trimming removed 7 bases from V and 8 bases from J; junction bases left unmatched: 6. Germline-derived CDR1 and CDR2 are MNHEY and SVGAGI. The CDR3 runs to 14 residues.

This clone has more than one count but fewer than ten. The chain has TRBV28 and TRBJ1-5, with 8 bases matching TRBD1. V trimming: 7 bases; J trimming: 1 base; junction bases outside the gene matches: 3. Germline V CDR1 and CDR2: MDHEN, SYDVKM. The CDR3 consists of 14 residues. The CDR3 spells CASTGGLSNQPQHF. The CDR3 region has the DNA TGTGCCAGCACAGGGGGCTTGAGCAATCAGCCCCAGCATTTT.

The V gene is TRBV27, the J gene TRBJ2-7, with 11 bases that match TRBD2. Germline CDR1 MNHEY, CDR2 SMNVEV (reference sequence). Trimming cost V 2 bases and J 0 bases; bases outside gene matches: 9. The CDR3 is 18 residues long. The CDR3 loop reads CASSLATSGISGSYEQYF. DNA of the CDR3: TGTGCCAGCAGTTTAGCGACTAGCGGGATATCAGGCTCCTACGAGCAGTACTTC.

This clone showed up just a few times. The chain uses TRBV6-4 and TRBJ1-1; TRBD1 might be the D (5 bases). CDR1 is MRHNA and CDR2 is SNTAGT in the germline V gene. Trimming removed 6 bases at V and 5 bases at J, with 13 bases between. The length of the CDR3 is 13 residues. The CDR3 bases are TGTGCCAGCAGACACGACAGTCGAACTGAAGCTTTCTTT. Protein product: CASRHDSRTEAFF.

CDR3 nucleotides: TGTGCCAGCAGGGGCCGGACAGGATATGGCTACACCTTC. Translated, it gives CASRGRTGYGYTF. This sequence joins TRBV28 and TRBJ1-2; TRBD1 agrees at 7 bases. Trimming took 6 bases from V and 5 from J; bases not matched to a gene: 6. The CDR3 has 13 amino acids. CDR1 and CDR2 from the germline V gene are MDHEN and SYDVKM.

This clone was counted a single time. For the CDR3, the DNA is TGTGCCAGCAGCCTACCAACAGGGGTAGTCGGCAATCAGCCCCAGCATTTT. Its translation: CASSLPTGVVGNQPQHF. The rearrangement links TRBV28 to TRBJ1-5; TRBD1 matches at 7 bases. Germline values: CDR1 MDHEN, CDR2 SYDVKM. The CDR3 is 17 residues long. Germline trimming cut 6 bases from V and 2 bases from J; bases unmatched to any gene: 13.

This clone was observed a handful of times. The chain employs TRBV2 and TRBJ2-3; 10 bases are shared with TRBD2. The germline CDR1 and CDR2 sequences are SNHLY and FYNNEI. With V trimmed by 6 bases and J by 2 bases, 8 bases remained unmatched. CDR3 length equals 16 residues. The CDR3 is CASRRGTSAFTDTQYF. For the CDR3, the DNA is TGTGCCAGCAGGCGCGGGACTAGCGCTTTCACAGATACGCAGTATTTT.

The chain carries TRBV5-1 and TRBJ2-5; 7 nucleotides match TRBD1. Germline loops: CDR1 SGHRS, CDR2 YFSETQ. J gave up 4 bases and V 4 bases, and 10 bases lay outside the gene matches. The CDR3 consists of 15 residues. The CDR3 DNA follows: TGCGCCAGCAGCCATACAGGGGTAGGGCGAGAGACCCAGTACTTC. Its protein product is CASSHTGVGRETQYF.

V gene TRBV19 combines with J gene TRBJ2-3, with a weak D call TRBD2 (5 bases). Germline loops: CDR1 LNHDA, CDR2 SQIVND (reference sequence). Trimming shortened V by 3 bases and J by 0 bases, and 7 bases separated the two germline ends. The CDR3 contains 14 residues. This CDR3 is CASSITGSTDTQYF. The CDR3 coding sequence is TGTGCCAGTAGTATTACGGGGAGCACAGATACGCAGTATTTT.

V and J are TRBV24-1 and TRBJ2-3; TRBD2 is a possible D gene (6 bases). CDR3 length: 15 residues. The germline gives CDR1 KGHDR, CDR2 SFDVKD. V was pared by 1 base and J by 4 bases, with 11 bases between. The chain's CDR3 is CATSDLSGFPDTQYF. DNA of the CDR3: TGTGCCACCAGTGATTTAAGCGGGTTCCCAGATACGCAGTATTTT.

This chain links TRBV7-2 with TRBJ2-1; perhaps TRBD2 as D (5 bases). V lost 3 bases and J lost 0, with 6 bases in between. This CDR3 contains 14 residues. Germline CDR1 SGHTA, CDR2 FQGNSA. The CDR3 nucleotides are TGTGCCAGCAGCTTCGCGGGCTCCTACAATGAGCAGTTCTTC. This translates into CASSFAGSYNEQFF.

This sequence joins TRBV5-6 and TRBJ2-7; D is perhaps TRBD2 (5 bases). This CDR3 comprises 14 residues. V gave up 4 bases and J gave up 6 bases, with 17 bases separating them. Germline-derived CDR1 and CDR2 are SGHDT and YYEEEE. CDR3 protein: CASSPDLGGGEQYV. The CDR3, as DNA: TGTGCCAGCAGCCCTGACCTTGGCGGAGGCGAGCAGTACGTC.

This clone has more than one count but fewer than ten. This sample also contains other DNA sequences that code for the same CDR3. The V call is TRBV5-1, the J call TRBJ1-1; 8 bases are a match to TRBD1. CDR1 and CDR2 (germline): SGHRS, YFSETQ. V lost 4 bases, J lost 3 bases, and 5 bases stayed unmatched. The CDR3 runs to 14 residues. The CDR3 sequence is CASSRGQGDTEAFF. CDR3 DNA: TGCGCCAGCAGCCGAGGACAGGGAGACACTGAAGCTTTCTTT.

The rearrangement joins TRBV4-1 to TRBJ1-2; 10 nucleotides agree with TRBD1. V gave up 2 bases and J gave up 0 bases; unmatched junction bases: 12. Germline V lookup: CDR1 MGHRA, CDR2 YSYEKL. The CDR3 covers 19 residues. CDR3 region: CASSQPLGTGDLPNYGYTF. As DNA, the CDR3 is TGCGCCAGCAGCCAACCTCTGGGGACAGGGGATCTTCCTAACTATGGCTACACCTTC.

V and J are TRBV29-1 and TRBJ2-5, with 8 bases identical to TRBD1. Germline CDR1 is SQVTM and CDR2 is ANQGSEA. CDR3 length equals 12 residues. Germline trimming cut 7 bases from V and 4 bases from J; bases unmatched to any gene: 5. CDR3 sequence reads: CSAADRGETQYF. CDR3 in DNA: TGCAGCGCCGCCGACAGGGGAGAGACCCAGTACTTC. Full variable domain (remainder filled in from reference TRBV29-1 and TRBJ2-5): SAVISQKPSRDICQRGTSLTIQCQVDSQVTMMFWYRQQPGQSLTLIATANQGSEATYESGFVIDKFPISRPNLTFSTLTVSNMSPEDSSIYLCSAADRGETQYFGPGTRLLVL.